These 31 T cell receptor beta chains were sequenced from one sample in a study of T-cell memory formation after mild COVID-19. MiXCR was run by TCRdb on the 5' RACE reads, yielding one entry per CDR3 protein. The sample yields 150,000 or so distinct CDR3 sequences, 11% seen once. The specimen was PBMCs or a T cell subset sorted from them (not recorded which). These receptor sequences come from a man younger than 35 who had mild COVID-19 (a few samples of this study predate the infection). Cell type and time point are not known.

J is TRBJ1-6 and V is TRBV6-5; a weak D match, TRBD1 (5 bases). The V end lost 2 bases, the J end lost 10 bases, and 15 bases lay between the germline ends. The CDR3 has 15 residues. CDR1 MNHEY and CDR2 SVGAGI come from the germline V gene. CDR3 nucleotide sequence: TGTGCCAGCAGTTACCAGCTAGCGGGGCGGTCACCCCTCCACTTT. The encoded protein is CASSYQLAGRSPLHF.

The CDR3: CASSPSSDTQYF. CDR3 DNA: TGTGCCAGCAGCCCTAGCTCCGATACGCAGTATTTT. V and J are TRBV5-6 and TRBJ2-3, with D maybe TRBD2 (5 bases). Per the germline V gene, CDR1 is SGHDT and CDR2 is YYEEEE. This CDR3 has 12 residues. Trimming took off 4 bases at V and 6 bases at J, with 9 bases between the two ends.

This clonotype was counted only a few times. The chain carries TRBV6-5 and TRBJ1-1; D gene uncertain. The germline V and J ends were trimmed by 0 bases and 5 bases, with 4 bases remaining between them. This CDR3 is 12 amino acids long. Per germline, CDR1 MNHEY and CDR2 SVGAGI. In DNA, the CDR3 is TGTGCCAGCAGTTACTCGCCTACTGAAGCTTTCTTT. The encoded protein is CASSYSPTEAFF.

This rearrangement joins TRBV18 to TRBJ1-2; no clear D. Germline values: CDR1 KGHSH, CDR2 LQKENI. The V end lost 2 bases, the J end lost 4 bases, and 8 bases lay between the germline ends. The CDR3 is 13 residues long. CDR3 residues: CASSPEDFYGYTF. DNA for the CDR3: TGTGCCAGCTCACCAGAGGATTTCTATGGCTACACCTTC.

The gene calls are TRBV7-9 and TRBJ1-6; D not resolved. The ends were cut back, 5 bases at V and 0 bases at J, with 11 bases in the middle. CDR3 length: 16 amino acids. Germline assignment: CDR1 SEHNR and CDR2 FQNEAQ (reference sequence). The DNA for the CDR3 is TGTGCCAGCAGCCCAGCGTTGAGCTCCTATAATTCACCCCTCCACTTT. Translating gives CASSPALSSYNSPLHF.

J is TRBJ2-3 and V is TRBV4-1; 10 bases align to TRBD1. With 0 bases clipped from V and 6 bases from J, the junction kept 6 bases outside the gene matches. Germline V CDR1 and CDR2: MGHRA, YSYEKL. The CDR3 is made up of 16 amino acids. The CDR3 region is CASSQDWDRGGDTQYF. In nucleotides, the CDR3 is TGCGCCAGCAGCCAAGACTGGGACAGGGGTGGGGATACGCAGTATTTT.

This clonotype was picked up a small number of times. The chain has TRBV5-1 and TRBJ2-3; 7 nucleotides match TRBD1. Germline CDR1 SGHRS, CDR2 YFSETQ. The CDR3 totals 13 residues. With V trimmed by 4 bases and J by 4 bases, 3 bases remained unmatched. CDR3 nucleotide sequence: TGCGCCAGCAGCACGACAGGGTCAGATACGCAGTATTTT. It is translated as CASSTTGSDTQYF. The full variable domain, rest sourced from reference TRBV5-1 and TRBJ2-3, is KAGVTQTPRYLIKTRGQQVTLSCSPISGHRSVSWYQQTPGQGLQFLFEYFSETQRNKGNFPGRFSGRQFSNSRSEMNVSTLELGDSALYLCASSTTGSDTQYFGPGTRLTVL.

This sequence joins TRBV4-1 and TRBJ2-2; 8 bases are a match to TRBD2. The V gene's germline CDR1 is MGHRA and CDR2 YSYEKL. The CDR3 length is 15 residues. Trimming at V came to 4 bases and at J to 7 bases, leaving 8 bases not matched to a gene. The CDR3 DNA sequence: TGCGCCAGCAGCCCCCGGGGGGGCCAAGGCGGGGAGCTGTTTTTT. It encodes CASSPRGGQGGELFF.

This clonotype occurred a few times. This chain uses TRBV20-1 with TRBJ1-2; possibly TRBD1 for D (6 bases). From germline, CDR1 is DFQATT and CDR2 SNEGSKA (reference sequence). CDR3 length: 16 amino acids. Trimming took 1 base from V and 4 from J, leaving 19 bases between them. In nucleotides, the CDR3 is TGCAGTGCTAGAGCAGGGGACCTCTCCCCCGGCTATGGCTACACCTTC. Translated: CSARAGDLSPGYGYTF.

This clonotype showed up just a few times. The chain employs TRBV11-2 and TRBJ2-1; 16 bases are a match to TRBD2. The ends lost 3 bases at V and 8 bases at J; junction bases unmatched: 4. The germline gives CDR1 SGHAT, CDR2 FQNNGV. CDR3 length: 16 amino acids. The CDR3 spells CASSFGTSGGAHEQFF. CDR3 nucleotides: TGTGCCAGCAGCTTCGGGACTAGCGGGGGGGCCCATGAGCAGTTCTTC.

At least ten counts were recorded for this clonotype. The chain combines TRBV7-2 with TRBJ2-7; TRBD2 matches at 11 bases. CDR3 size: 14 residues. Germline lookup yields CDR1 SGHTA and CDR2 FQGNSA. The J segment lost 4 bases and the V segment lost 2 bases, leaving 1 base of the junction unmatched. CDR3 bases: TGTGCCAGCAGCTTAACTAGCGGGGGTTACGAGCAGTACTTC. Amino acids: CASSLTSGGYEQYF. The full variable domain, its missing parts supplied by reference TRBV7-2 and TRBJ2-7, is GAGVSQSPSNKVTEKGKDVELRCDPISGHTALYWYRQSLGQGLEFLIYFQGNSAPDKSGLPSDRFSAERTGGSVSTLTIQRTQQEDSAVYLCASSLTSGGYEQYFGPGTRLTVT.

In its sample, this clonotype was seen a few times. The chain carries TRBV4-3 and TRBJ2-5; 10 bases align to TRBD1. The V segment lost 3 bases and the J segment 1 base; nucleotides outside the gene matches: 5. The CDR3 length is 16 residues. Germline assignment: CDR1 LGHNA and CDR2 YSLEER. The CDR3 reads CASSQAGTGAQETQYF. CDR3 nucleotide sequence: TGCGCCAGCAGCCAGGCGGGGACAGGGGCCCAAGAGACCCAGTACTTC.

The chain joins TRBV4-3 to TRBJ2-3; tentatively, D is TRBD1 or TRBD2 (5 bases each). Trimming cost V 0 bases and J 6 bases, with 19 bases left between them. The CDR3 totals 17 residues. Germline V lookup: CDR1 LGHNA, CDR2 YSLEER. CDR3 coding DNA: TGCGCCAGCAGCCAAGAGAGGCAGTCTCTGGGGGTTGATACGCAGTATTTT. This translates into CASSQERQSLGVDTQYF.

This clonotype was detected ten times or more. The chain employs TRBV28 and TRBJ2-7, with D maybe TRBD2 (5 bases). Trimming took 5 bases from V and 6 from J, leaving 14 bases between them. This CDR3 is built from 13 residues. The germline V gene has CDR1 MDHEN and CDR2 SYDVKM. CDR3 sequence reads: CASSRTPPGEQYV. CDR3 bases: TGTGCCAGCAGTAGGACTCCGCCTGGCGAGCAGTACGTC.

The V call is TRBV11-1, the J call TRBJ2-3, with unresolved D. Germline loops: CDR1 SGHAT, CDR2 FQDESV (reference sequence). The CDR3 has 13 amino acids. V was trimmed by 3 bases and J by 6 bases, leaving 10 bases between them. The CDR3 region has the DNA TGTGCCAGCAGCTTCCGAGGAGATGATACGCAGTATTTT. Its translation: CASSFRGDDTQYF.

The V gene is TRBV3-2, the J gene TRBJ2-7; the table names TRBD1, a call not compared with the DNA. TRBV3-2 is deemed a pseudogene. The CDR3 runs 17 residues. The CDR3: CASSQVIGTQPTYEQYV. The CDR3 nucleotides are TGTGCCAGCAGCCAAGTCATCGGGACACAACCGACCTACGAGCAGTACGTC.

This clonotype was seen a few times. This chain connects TRBV12-3 or TRBV12-4 to TRBJ2-3; TRBD1 is a possible D gene (6 bases). The length of the CDR3 is 15 residues. V was cut by 6 bases and J by 4 bases, with 17 bases left in between. CDR3 nucleotide sequence: TGTGCCAGCAGCAACCGGGACATAAGAGCAGATACGCAGTATTTT. It is translated as CASSNRDIRADTQYF.

The chain recombines TRBV7-9 with TRBJ1-1, with 8 bases identical to TRBD1. This CDR3 is 17 amino acids long. Germline CDR1 reads SEHNR; CDR2 reads FQNEAQ (reference sequence). The junction had 9 bases not matched to a gene; V was cut back by 2 bases and J by 1 base. The CDR3 here is CASSLPRFRGPNTEAFF. CDR3 DNA sequence: TGTGCCAGCAGCTTACCCCGATTCAGGGGGCCGAACACTGAAGCTTTCTTT.

The V call is TRBV7-9, the J call TRBJ1-6, with TRBD1 identical over 7 bases. The CDR3 loop spans 17 amino acids. Looked up from germline, CDR1 is SEHNR and CDR2 is FQNEAQ (reference sequence). V dropped 3 bases and J dropped 7; count of bases not matched to a gene: 12. The CDR3: CASSFKPGQAKNSPLHF. CDR3 sequence (DNA): TGTGCCAGCAGCTTCAAACCTGGACAGGCGAAAAATTCACCCCTCCACTTT.

In this sample, this clonotype turned up many times. The rearrangement links TRBV5-6 to TRBJ2-3; D is perhaps TRBD2 (7 bases). The CDR3 spans 14 residues. Germline assignment: CDR1 SGHDT and CDR2 YYEEEE. Trimming stripped 2 bases from V and 1 base from J, with 8 bases between. The CDR3 here is CASSFGGRTDTQYF. The CDR3 DNA follows: TGTGCCAGCAGCTTCGGGGGGCGCACAGATACGCAGTATTTT.

This chain uses TRBV7-3 with TRBJ1-1; TRBD1 agrees at 7 bases. Germline V gives CDR1 SGHTA, CDR2 FQGTGA. V was clipped by 4 bases and J by 7 bases; unmatched bases: 6. The CDR3 length is 13 residues. This CDR3 reads CASSSGGPLEAFF. The CDR3 nucleotides are TGTGCCAGCAGCTCAGGGGGTCCACTTGAAGCTTTCTTT.

This clonotype was found many times. J is TRBJ2-3 and V is TRBV20-1; no reliable D call. The CDR3 runs 16 residues. V was pared by 3 bases and J by 5 bases, with 21 bases between. Germline loops: CDR1 DFQATT, CDR2 SNEGSKA (reference sequence). CDR3: CSARWQWTTPGDTQYF. CDR3 coding DNA: TGCAGTGCTAGGTGGCAATGGACCACGCCGGGAGATACGCAGTATTTT.

This clonotype was counted between two and nine times. The chain links TRBV6-1 to TRBJ2-3; D gene ambiguous. The CDR3 length is 14 residues. Germline assignment: CDR1 MNHNS and CDR2 SASEGT. V gave up 5 bases and J gave up 5 bases, with 14 bases separating them. CDR3 bases: TGTGCCAGCAGTCCGTTTGATGGGGAAGATACGCAGTATTTT. Protein: CASSPFDGEDTQYF.

The chain couples TRBV9 to TRBJ1-2; tentatively, D is TRBD1 (5 bases). CDR1 and CDR2 (germline): SGDLS, YYNGEE. The CDR3 is 15 amino acids. Trimming took 0 bases from V and 3 from J, leaving 12 bases between them. The CDR3 is CASSVVAGGDYGYTF. Here the CDR3 DNA reads TGTGCCAGCAGCGTAGTGGCGGGGGGGGACTATGGCTACACCTTC. Looking up the rest from reference TRBV9 and TRBJ1-2 gives the full variable domain: DSGVTQTPKHLITATGQRVTLRCSPRSGDLSVYWYQQSLDQGLQFLIQYYNGEERAKGNILERFSAQQFPDLHSELNLSSLELGDSALYFCASSVVAGGDYGYTFGSGTRLTVV.

Only a few counts were recorded for this clonotype. The chain combines TRBV5-1 with TRBJ2-3, with D perhaps TRBD1 or TRBD2 (5 bases each). Germline lookup yields CDR1 SGHRS and CDR2 YFSETQ. The CDR3 covers 14 residues. Deletions cut 4 bases from V and 13 bases from J, with 22 bases between. The CDR3 reads CASSISGTAGEKYF. CDR3 coding DNA: TGCGCCAGCAGCATCTCCGGGACGGCCGGTGAGAAGTATTTT.

This clonotype was observed a handful of times. The genes are TRBV6-5 and TRBJ1-5; D remains unclear. This CDR3 is built from 12 residues. The V gene lost 6 bases and the J gene lost 9 bases, with 12 bases spanning the gap. Germline CDR1 and CDR2: MNHEY and SVGAGI. CDR3 sequence (DNA): TGTGCCAGCAGAGCTACATCCGGGCCCCAGCATTTT. Its protein product is CASRATSGPQHF.

This clonotype was counted many times. The genes are TRBV7-9 and TRBJ2-7; D unclear. From germline, CDR1 is SEHNR and CDR2 FQNEAQ (reference sequence). V lost 5 bases to trimming and J lost 6 bases, with 11 bases between them. The CDR3 totals 12 residues. The CDR3 coding sequence is TGTGCCAGCAGCCAACCCGTGGGCGAGCAGTACTTC. Its protein product is CASSQPVGEQYF.

This clonotype was seen more than once but under ten times. V usage is TRBV15 and J usage is TRBJ2-7; D ambiguous. Trimming took off 0 bases at V and 0 bases at J, with 9 bases between the two ends. This CDR3 is 15 amino acids long. CDR1 is LNHNV, CDR2 YYDKDF, per germline (reference sequence). The CDR3 loop is CATSREAANSYEQYF. In DNA, the CDR3 is TGTGCCACCAGCAGAGAGGCGGCCAACTCCTACGAGCAGTACTTC.

The chain recombines TRBV5-5 with TRBJ2-3; D possibly matches TRBD1 or TRBD2 (7 bases each). This CDR3 has 17 residues. The germline V gene encodes CDR1 SGHKS and CDR2 YYEKEE (reference sequence). The ends were cut back, 2 bases at V and 6 bases at J, with 22 bases in the middle. CDR3 coding DNA: TGTGCCAGCAGCTTAGGCGGCGGGGGAGGGGGCCCCGATACGCAGTATTTT. It specifies CASSLGGGGGGPDTQYF.

CDR3 coding DNA: TGTGCCAGCAGCTTAGCGCGAGTGGGCGCGGAGACCCAGTACTTC. Residues: CASSLARVGAETQYF. This chain connects TRBV7-8 to TRBJ2-5, with unresolved D. CDR1 SGHVS and CDR2 FQNEAQ come from the germline V gene. Trimming left V 0 bases short and J 5 bases short, with 13 bases between. This CDR3 comprises 15 residues.

This clonotype appeared many times. The gene calls are TRBV12-3 or TRBV12-4 and TRBJ1-2; 7 bases match TRBD1. CDR3 length: 13 amino acids. Trimming took 6 bases from V and 7 from J; bases not matched to a gene: 8. Here the CDR3 reads CASSQGTVRGYTF. In nucleotides, the CDR3 is TGTGCCAGCAGCCAAGGGACAGTTCGTGGCTACACCTTC.